This T cell receptor beta chain was recorded in a study of T cells expressing NK-cell markers (dated by TCRdb to the early 2020s). Regarding the study in general: TCR beta-chain repertoires were profiled in sorted CD3+CD56+NKG2C+, CD3+CD56+NKG2C- and CD3+CD56-NKG2C+ T-cell subsets from several donors. The study sequenced eight donors, all healthy volunteers chosen at random: three men and five women. Among the eight sequenced donors, only one was HCMV-seronegative, while the other seven were HCMV-seropositive. Libraries were sequenced as 2 x 150 bp reads on Illumina HiSeq 2000/2500, MiSeq or NextSeq. What the work shows at the level of the full study, not this receptor alone: For roughly six donors, the dominant CD3+CD56+NKG2C+ clonotypes were among the top 10 CD8+ clonotypes and accounted for about 1.0-7.0% of CD8+ T cells. Those dominant clonotypes were again the most abundant among CD3+CD56-NKG2C+ cells in a handful of donors, at roughly 28.3-60.1%. It remained unclear whether the expanded NKG2C-expressing T cell clones were specific for HCMV antigens.

The CDR3, from cysteine to phenylalanine, totals 13 residues. No DNA accompanies this entry. CDR1 DFQATT and CDR2 SNEGSKA are derived from the germline V gene (reference sequence). HCMV-specific IgG was detected in serum with a commercial ELISA kit to determine HCMV serostatus. Ficoll density gradient centrifugation was used to isolate peripheral blood mononuclear cells from blood. Turning to this clonotype: This receptor's antigen is unknown.

The instrument given in TCRdb is Illumina HiSeq 2000. TCR beta cDNA libraries were prepared using 5'RACE template switching, which introduced a universal primer site and unique molecular identifiers. Priming for cDNA synthesis came from the TCR beta constant segment, and two successive PCR amplification steps followed. The original pipeline was this. MIGEC was used to demultiplex reads and group reads by UMI, and MiTCR was used to assemble and quantify clonotypes. To remove erroneous sequences, TCR cDNA sequences were retained only when supported by two or more reads. Downstream repertoire analysis used the tcR package, and clonotypes were matched across fractions by CDR3 nucleotide sequence plus V segment. VDJmatch was used to annotate antigen specificity against VDJdb, with one amino acid substitution in CDR3 permitted. Reprocessed by TCRdb, the reads give a single entry per CDR3 protein sequence, without DNA. TCRdb assigned the V and J calls; the authors' analysis was not used. This sample's table contains about 150,000 distinct CDR3 sequences. The ten largest make up roughly 12% of the sample.

This sequence originates from a young man in good health. Donor details come from another sample of the same person, matched by shared clones. The sequence joins TRBV20-1 to TRBJ2-5. The source material was blood T cells: a sorted CD56 or NKG2C T cell subset, CD4+ or CD8+ T cells, or bulk PBMC T cells (not recorded which). The CDR3 protein: CSASTGYEETQYF.